This T cell receptor beta chain was recorded in a study of cytomegalovirus exposure and HLA in healthy donors. Study-level points and caveats: Later on, a genetic analysis was performed. It linked a missense variant in DCLRE1C with V- and J-gene trimming of TCR beta. Investigators reported more than 150 TCR beta chains as tied to cytomegalovirus. A few of the chains that were CMV-associated were confirmed in vitro to be specific for CMV antigens. For most TCR sequences rarity was the rule, although some public TCRs occurred in many donors.

PCR primers comprised 60 Vbeta and 13 Jbeta primers. The table came from immunoSEQ multiplex PCR; TCRdb's copy has only in-frame clones and leaves some out. The table has over 150,000 clones, 68% seen once. This CDR3 is built from 13 residues. V lost 6 bases, J lost 7 bases, and 15 bases lay in between. Per germline, CDR1 LGHNT and CDR2 FRNRAP. Comment on this clone: Its antigen is as yet unknown.

This receptor was obtained from a woman under 30 in good health and CMV-seropositive. The chain has TRBV12-5 and TRBJ1-2; D is unclear. The sequenced material came from PBMCs. Written as DNA, the CDR3 is TGTGCTAGTGGCCCTAGACTGCGCAGTGGCTACACCTTC. It yields the protein CASGPRLRSGYTF. Variable domain in full (rest from reference TRBV12-5 and TRBJ1-2): DARVTQTPRHKVTEMGQEVTMRCQPILGHNTVFWYRQTMMQGLELLAYFRNRAPLDDSGMPKDRFSAEMPDATLATLKIQPSEPRDSAVYFCASGPRLRSGYTFGSGTRLTVV.